This entry is about one T cell receptor beta chain. Its antigen is not identified. One end of the junction does not line up with germline, which may come from a read error. TCRbeta libraries were built with three rounds of nested PCR, modified from ARM-PCR. TCRdb itself ran the multiplex PCR reads through MiXCR, one entry per CDR3 protein. The sample lists around 74,000 distinct CDR3 sequences; approximately 71% were seen once. This sample is drawn from a study of tumor and adjacent non-tumor tissue in lung cancer. Whole-study findings and limits: In normal lung, the top 100 clones were significantly more dominant than in tumor. Shorter survival was associated with higher TCR diversity in tumors.

No cell sorting was done before RNA was extracted from the tissue. Germline CDR1 MDHEN, CDR2 SYDVKM. This CDR3 region has 14 residues. The chain is built from TRBV28 and TRBJ1-2; TRBD1 is a possible D gene (5 bases). This TCR was recovered from a woman between 70 and 85 years old with non-small cell lung cancer. Input material: lung tumor tissue. The CDR3 nucleotides are TGTGCCAGCGGCAACCCCAGGGTTTTCTATGGCTACAGCTTC. Protein product: CASGNPRVFYGYSF.